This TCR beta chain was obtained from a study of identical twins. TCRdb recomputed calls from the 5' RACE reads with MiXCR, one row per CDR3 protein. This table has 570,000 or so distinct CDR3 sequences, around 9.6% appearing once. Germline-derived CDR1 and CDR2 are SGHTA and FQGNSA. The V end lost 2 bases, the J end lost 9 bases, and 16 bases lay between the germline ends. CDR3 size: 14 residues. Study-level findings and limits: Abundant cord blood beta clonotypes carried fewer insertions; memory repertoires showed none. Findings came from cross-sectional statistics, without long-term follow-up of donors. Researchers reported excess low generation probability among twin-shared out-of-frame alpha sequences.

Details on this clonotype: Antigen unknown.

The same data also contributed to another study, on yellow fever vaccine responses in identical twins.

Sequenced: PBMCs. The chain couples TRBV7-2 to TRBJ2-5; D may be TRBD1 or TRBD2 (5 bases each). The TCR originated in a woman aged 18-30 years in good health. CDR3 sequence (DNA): TGTGCCAGCAGCTTATTGCTAGCTTCAGGGTCCCAGTACTTC. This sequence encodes CASSLLLASGSQYF.